Detailed here is one T cell receptor (beta chain). Its antigen remains unidentified. In this CDR3 the conserved last residue, phenylalanine or tryptophan, is missing, so a read error is likely. The data are from a study of breast tumors, draining lymph nodes, adjacent tissues. Samples came from axillary lymph nodes draining the breast cancer. From the multiplex PCR reads, TCRdb called clonotypes with MiXCR, one entry per CDR3 protein. Found here are 170,000 or so distinct CDR3 sequences, roughly 30% of them singletons; the top ten hold about 4%. The study's findings and limits: Compared with lymph nodes, tumors were less diverse; compared with nontumor tissue, more. Compared with basal-like, luminal-like tumors shared significantly more repertoire with nontumor tissue.

The germline V gene encodes CDR1 SGDLS and CDR2 YYNGEE. CDR3 size: 15 residues. The V end was cut by 0 bases, the J end by 4 bases, with 11 bases between. The receptor's source is a female donor with breast cancer. Some clones in this sample may be carry-over from other donors' samples. Material: axillary lymph node tissue. The V call is TRBV9, the J call TRBJ1-3; tentatively, D is TRBD1 (5 bases). CDR3 sequence: CASSVDRTSGNTIYS. The CDR3 DNA is TGTGCCAGCAGCGTAGACAGGACCTCCGGAAACACCATATATTCT.